This record looks at one TCR beta chain sequence and its context. Antigen unknown. With a J-beta primer mix and a sample-barcoded 5' primer, a second PCR ran roughly 6 to 12 cycles. Each CDR3 protein gets one entry after TCRdb re-called the 5' RACE reads with MiXCR. Among about 800,000 distinct CDR3 sequences, around 25% were seen once, and the ten largest hold 3.7%. These data belong to a study of blood T cells in healthy people across ages. Study conclusions and caveats: Without sorted subsets, naive and antigen-experienced compartments could not be conclusively compared.

Trimming cost V 1 base and J 5 bases, with 15 bases left between them. The germline CDR1 and CDR2 sequences are SGHRS and YFSETQ. This CDR3 spans 15 amino acids. These same records also appear under a second study, on T cells of mothers and their children.

The receptor comes from a boy younger than 18 in good health. The chain uses TRBV5-1 and TRBJ2-5; the D gene could be TRBD1 or TRBD2 (6 bases each). Source material: blood. The CDR3 protein is CASSLSPTGGETQYF. CDR3 in DNA: TGCGCCAGCAGCTTGTCCCCTACCGGGGGCGAGACCCAGTACTTC.